These 2 T cell receptor beta chains came from one sample sequenced in a study of multiple sclerosis patients with progressive multifocal leukoencephalopathy. Sequencing used immunoSEQ multiplex PCR; TCRdb keeps in-frame clones, though not all of them. In the table there are fewer than 40,000 clones, about nine tenths of which are singletons. As for time point: time of PML onset. Material: PBMCs, obtained from a patient treated with natalizumab. Receptor source: a woman aged 35 to 49 with progressive multifocal leukoencephalopathy.

V is TRBV5-4 and J is TRBJ2-1; 7 bases agree with TRBD2. Trimming removed 4 bases from V and 1 base from J; junction bases left unmatched: 5. The CDR3 spans 15 residues. CDR1 and CDR2 from the germline V gene are SGHNT and YYREEE (reference sequence). For the CDR3, the DNA is TGTGCCAGCAGCCCCTCCGGGGGGTCCTACAATGAGCAGTTCTTC. Translating gives CASSPSGGSYNEQFF.

This chain's CDR3 is CASSNWGEGDTQYF. CDR3 in DNA: TGCGCCAGCTCCAATTGGGGGGAAGGAGATACGCAGTATTTT. The J gene is TRBJ2-3, the V gene TRBV5-1; TRBD2 is a possible D gene (6 bases). CDR1 and CDR2 (germline): SGHRS, YFSETQ. The V end lost 7 bases, the J end lost 5 bases, and 17 bases lay between the germline ends. The CDR3 runs to 14 residues.